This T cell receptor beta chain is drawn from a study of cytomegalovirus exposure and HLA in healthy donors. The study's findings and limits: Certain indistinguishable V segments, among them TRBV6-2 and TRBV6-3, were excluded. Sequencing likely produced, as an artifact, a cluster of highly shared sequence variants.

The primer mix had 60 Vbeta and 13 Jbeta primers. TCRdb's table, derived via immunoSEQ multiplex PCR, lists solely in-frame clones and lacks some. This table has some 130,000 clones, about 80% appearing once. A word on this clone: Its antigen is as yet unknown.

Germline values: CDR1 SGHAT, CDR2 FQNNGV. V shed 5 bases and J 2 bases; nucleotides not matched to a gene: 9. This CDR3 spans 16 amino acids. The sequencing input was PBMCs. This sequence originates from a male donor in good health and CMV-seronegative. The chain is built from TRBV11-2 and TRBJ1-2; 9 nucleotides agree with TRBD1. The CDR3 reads CASSPTGGVSNYGYTF. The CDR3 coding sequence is TGTGCCAGCAGCCCGACAGGGGGGGTTTCCAACTATGGCTACACCTTC.